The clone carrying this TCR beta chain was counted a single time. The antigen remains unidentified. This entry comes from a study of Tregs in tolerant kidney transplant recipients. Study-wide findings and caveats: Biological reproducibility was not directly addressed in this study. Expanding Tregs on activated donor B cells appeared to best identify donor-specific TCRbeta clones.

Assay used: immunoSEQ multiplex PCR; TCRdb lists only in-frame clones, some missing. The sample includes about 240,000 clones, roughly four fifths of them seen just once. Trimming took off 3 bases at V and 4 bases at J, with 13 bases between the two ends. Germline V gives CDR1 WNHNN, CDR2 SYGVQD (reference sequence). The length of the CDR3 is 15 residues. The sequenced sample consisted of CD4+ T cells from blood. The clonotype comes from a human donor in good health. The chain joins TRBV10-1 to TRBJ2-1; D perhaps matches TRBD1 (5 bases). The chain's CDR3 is CASSDYGRQYNEQFF. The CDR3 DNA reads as TGCGCCAGCAGTGACTATGGGCGACAGTACAATGAGCAGTTCTTC.